These 11 T cell receptor beta chains share one sample of origin, sequenced in a study of T cell responses to AZD1222 COVID-19 vaccine. Here immunoSEQ multiplex PCR was the method, and the copy in TCRdb shows in-frame clones only, minus some. In the table there are about 140,000 clones, over 90% of which are singletons. The sequences come from peripheral blood, collected 28 days after the second AZD1222 dose. All receptors come from an adult who received the AZD1222 COVID-19 vaccine.

The chain links TRBV7-9 to TRBJ2-5; unclear D gene. The CDR3 is made up of 15 amino acids. Germline V gene sequence: CDR1 SEHNR, CDR2 FQNEAQ (reference sequence). Trimming removed 1 base at V and 0 bases at J, with 9 bases between. This chain's CDR3 is CASSLGVGHQETQYF. CDR3 sequence (DNA): TGTGCCAGCAGCTTAGGGGTAGGGCACCAAGAGACCCAGTACTTC.

The V gene is TRBV14, the J gene TRBJ2-1, with D unclear. Trimming took off 2 bases at V and 0 bases at J, with 20 bases between the two ends. In germline, CDR1 is SGHDN, CDR2 FVKESK. This CDR3 has 19 amino acids. The CDR3 loop reads CASSQFVVNSYFSYNEQFF. DNA for the CDR3: TGTGCCAGCAGCCAATTCGTCGTCAATTCGTACTTCTCCTACAATGAGCAGTTCTTC. The whole variable domain, remainder taken from reference TRBV14 and TRBJ2-1, is EAGVTQFPSHSVIEKGQTVTLRCDPISGHDNLYWYRRVMGKEIKFLLHFVKESKQDESGMPNNRFLAERTGGTYSTLKVQPAELEDSGVYFCASSQFVVNSYFSYNEQFFGPGTRLTVL.

The J gene is TRBJ2-7, the V gene TRBV30; maybe TRBD1 (5 bases). Germline CDR1 GTSNPN, CDR2 SVGIG (reference sequence). The CDR3 extends over 13 amino acids. The V and J ends lost 0 bases and 2 bases respectively, with 8 bases between them. CDR3 region: CAWSVAGTYEQYF. The CDR3 DNA follows: TGTGCCTGGAGTGTGGCAGGGACCTACGAGCAGTACTTC.

The chain recombines TRBV4-2 with TRBJ2-3; TRBD2 matches at 13 bases. After removal of 3 bases from V and 1 base from J, the junction contained 4 bases not matched to a gene. In germline, CDR1 is LGHNA, CDR2 YNFKEQ. The length of the CDR3 is 17 residues. The CDR3 region is CASSQGTSGTGTDTQYF. The CDR3 bases are TGTGCCAGCAGCCAGGGGACTAGCGGGACGGGCACAGATACGCAGTATTTT.

This clone has just one count. The chain combines TRBV9 with TRBJ2-7, with D uncertain. The germline V gene encodes CDR1 SGDLS and CDR2 YYNGEE. The CDR3 runs 15 residues. With 1 base removed from V and 0 bases from J, the gap between germline ends came to 11 bases. This CDR3 reads CASSVRSADSYEQYF. The CDR3 DNA reads TGTGCCAGCAGCGTAAGAAGCGCGGACTCCTACGAGCAGTACTTC.

The V and J genes are TRBV19 and TRBJ1-2; TRBD1 might be the D (5 bases). V gave up 5 bases and J gave up 3 bases, with 19 bases separating them. Germline V gene sequence: CDR1 LNHDA, CDR2 SQIVND (reference sequence). There are 16 residues in the CDR3. In DNA, the CDR3 is TGTGCCAGTAGTTCCCCCGGAGGGCCGGGGGACTATGGCTACACCTTC. Translation: CASSSPGGPGDYGYTF. The whole variable domain, filled in from reference TRBV19 and TRBJ1-2, reads DGGITQSPKYLFRKEGQNVTLSCEQNLNHDAMYWYRQDPGQGLRLIYYSQIVNDFQKGDIAEGYSVSREKKESFPLTVTSAQKNPTAFYLCASSSPGGPGDYGYTFGSGTRLTVV.

The V call is TRBV18, the J call TRBJ1-4, with D maybe TRBD1 (6 bases). Looked up from germline, CDR1 is KGHSH and CDR2 is LQKENI. Trimming took off 3 bases at V and 0 bases at J, with 11 bases between the two ends. This CDR3 comprises 16 residues. CDR3 sequence reads: CASSPDPGATNEKLFF. The CDR3 region has the DNA TGTGCCAGCTCACCCGACCCAGGGGCAACTAATGAAAAACTGTTTTTT.

This rearrangement joins TRBV15 to TRBJ1-6; D uncertain. With 0 bases removed from V and 4 bases from J, the gap between germline ends came to 7 bases. Germline assignment: CDR1 LNHNV and CDR2 YYDKDF (reference sequence). The CDR3 consists of 15 residues. The CDR3 protein is CATSRERGYNSPLHF. For the CDR3, the DNA is TGTGCCACCAGCAGAGAACGCGGGTATAATTCACCCCTCCACTTT.

The chain has TRBV19 and TRBJ2-1; 10 bases are shared with TRBD2. Germline V lookup: CDR1 LNHDA, CDR2 SQIVND (reference sequence). This CDR3 spans 15 amino acids. V trimming: 6 bases; J trimming: 2 bases; junction bases outside the gene matches: 4. The CDR3 region is CASSEAGGPYNEQFF. Written as DNA, the CDR3 is TGTGCCAGTAGCGAAGCGGGAGGGCCCTACAATGAGCAGTTCTTC.

The V and J genes are TRBV28 and TRBJ2-3; the match to TRBD2 covers 7 bases. Germline CDR1 is MDHEN and CDR2 is SYDVKM. The CDR3 is made up of 14 amino acids. V was pared by 3 bases and J by 1 base, with 1 base of the junction left unmatched. The chain's CDR3 is CASSFLAGTDTQYF. The CDR3 DNA reads as TGTGCCAGCAGTTTCCTAGCGGGCACAGATACGCAGTATTTT. The full variable domain, in which reference TRBV28 and TRBJ2-3 provide the parts outside the CDR3, is DVKVTQSSRYLVKRTGEKVFLECVQDMDHENMFWYRQDPGLGLRLIYFSYDVKMKEKGDIPEGYSVSREKKERFSLILESASTNQTSMYLCASSFLAGTDTQYFGPGTRLTVL.

This chain connects TRBV6-1 to TRBJ1-4; D is perhaps TRBD1 (5 bases). The CDR3 is 17 amino acids. Germline-derived CDR1 and CDR2 are MNHNS and SASEGT. V was shortened by 4 bases and J by 3 bases, with 18 bases between the two germline ends. CDR3 amino acids: CASSGYYGGTANEKLFF. The CDR3 DNA follows: TGTGCCAGCAGTGGGTACTATGGGGGGACGGCTAATGAAAAACTGTTTTTT.